This T cell receptor beta chain is drawn from a study of T cell repertoires in ileal Crohn's disease. Study summary: M6 samples are neoterminal ileum biopsies from postoperative colonoscopy.

About this clone: Its antigen remains unidentified.

Study-wide points: Active smokers at surgery had more clonal expansions than non-smokers. High-frequency clones were more common in sorted CD8 than CD4 cells.

This CDR3 region has 15 residues. V shed 3 bases, J shed 3 bases, and the junction held 7 bases outside the gene matches. Germline CDR1 reads LNHNV; CDR2 reads YYDKDF (reference sequence). TCRdb's copy holds only in-frame clones and misses some; the assay was immunoSEQ multiplex PCR. The data contain 7,400 or so clones, around 70% of them seen just once; the ten biggest clones take up 9%. As for time point: neoterminal ileum biopsy at postoperative endoscopy, about 6 months after surgery. Eligibility required adulthood, ileal or ileocolonic Crohn's disease and indicated ileocolonic resection. Sequencing was carried out using ileal tissue. This sequence originates from an adult with Crohn's disease. J is TRBJ1-2 and V is TRBV15; 7 positions match TRBD1. The CDR3 region is CATSSRQGGYYGYTF. CDR3 in DNA: TGTGCCACCAGCAGCAGACAGGGCGGGTACTATGGCTACACCTTC.